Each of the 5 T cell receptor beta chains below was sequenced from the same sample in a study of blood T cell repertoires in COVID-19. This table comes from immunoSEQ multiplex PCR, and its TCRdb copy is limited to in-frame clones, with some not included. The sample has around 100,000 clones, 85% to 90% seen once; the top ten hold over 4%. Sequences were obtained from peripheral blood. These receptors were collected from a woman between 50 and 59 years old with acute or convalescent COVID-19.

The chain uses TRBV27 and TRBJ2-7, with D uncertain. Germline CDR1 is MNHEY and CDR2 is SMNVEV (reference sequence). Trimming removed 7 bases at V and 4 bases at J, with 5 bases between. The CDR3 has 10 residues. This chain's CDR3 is CASTGYEQYF. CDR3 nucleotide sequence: TGTGCCAGCACCGGGTACGAGCAGTACTTC.

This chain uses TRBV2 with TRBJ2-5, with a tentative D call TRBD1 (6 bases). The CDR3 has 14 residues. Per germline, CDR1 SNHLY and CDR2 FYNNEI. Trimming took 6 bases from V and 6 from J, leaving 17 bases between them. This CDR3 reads CASRRSTGRKTQYF. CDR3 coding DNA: TGTGCCAGCAGACGGTCTACAGGGCGAAAGACCCAGTACTTC.

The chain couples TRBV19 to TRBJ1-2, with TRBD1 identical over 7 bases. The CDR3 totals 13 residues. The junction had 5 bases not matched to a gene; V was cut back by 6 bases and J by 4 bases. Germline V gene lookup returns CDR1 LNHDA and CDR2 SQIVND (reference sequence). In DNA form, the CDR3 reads TGTGCCAGTAGCGCAGACAGGGCCTATGGCTACACCTTC. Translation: CASSADRAYGYTF. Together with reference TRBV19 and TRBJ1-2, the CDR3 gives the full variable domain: DGGITQSPKYLFRKEGQNVTLSCEQNLNHDAMYWYRQDPGQGLRLIYYSQIVNDFQKGDIAEGYSVSREKKESFPLTVTSAQKNPTAFYLCASSADRAYGYTFGSGTRLTVV.

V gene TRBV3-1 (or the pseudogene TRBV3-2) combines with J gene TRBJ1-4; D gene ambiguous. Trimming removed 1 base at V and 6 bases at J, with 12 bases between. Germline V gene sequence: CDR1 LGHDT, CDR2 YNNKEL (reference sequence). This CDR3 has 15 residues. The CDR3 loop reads CASSQVTLSDEKLFF. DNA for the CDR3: TGTGCCAGCAGCCAAGTTACCCTATCGGATGAAAAACTGTTTTTT.

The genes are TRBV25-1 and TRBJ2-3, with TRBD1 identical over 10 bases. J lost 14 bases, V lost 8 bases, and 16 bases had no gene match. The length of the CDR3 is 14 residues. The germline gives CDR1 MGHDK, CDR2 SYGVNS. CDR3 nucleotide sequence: TGTGCCAGCCCGGGACAGGGGACCCTACAGATACGGTATTTT. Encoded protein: CASPGQGTLQIRYF.